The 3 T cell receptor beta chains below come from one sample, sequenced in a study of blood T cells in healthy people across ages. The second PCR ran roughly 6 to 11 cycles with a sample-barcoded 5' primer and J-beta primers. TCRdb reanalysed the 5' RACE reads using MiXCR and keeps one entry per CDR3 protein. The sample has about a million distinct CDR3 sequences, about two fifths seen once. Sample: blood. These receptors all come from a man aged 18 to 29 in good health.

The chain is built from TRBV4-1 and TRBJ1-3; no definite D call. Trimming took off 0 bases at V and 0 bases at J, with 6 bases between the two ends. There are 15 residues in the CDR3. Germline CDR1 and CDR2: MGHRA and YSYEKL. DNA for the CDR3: TGCGCCAGCAGCCAAGACCGGCTCTCTGGAAACACCATATATTTT. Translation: CASSQDRLSGNTIYF.

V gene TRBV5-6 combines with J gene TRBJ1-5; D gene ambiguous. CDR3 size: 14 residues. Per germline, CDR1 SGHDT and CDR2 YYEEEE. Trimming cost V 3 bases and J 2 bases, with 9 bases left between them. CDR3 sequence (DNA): TGTGCCAGCAGCTCCCTCCCGGGCAATCAGCCCCAGCATTTT. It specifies CASSSLPGNQPQHF.

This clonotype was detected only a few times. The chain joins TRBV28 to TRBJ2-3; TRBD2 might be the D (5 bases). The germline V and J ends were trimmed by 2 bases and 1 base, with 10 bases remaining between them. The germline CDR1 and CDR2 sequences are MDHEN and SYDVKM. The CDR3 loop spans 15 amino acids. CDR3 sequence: CASSLTRWGTDTQYF. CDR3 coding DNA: TGTGCCAGCAGTTTAACTAGATGGGGCACAGATACGCAGTATTTT.